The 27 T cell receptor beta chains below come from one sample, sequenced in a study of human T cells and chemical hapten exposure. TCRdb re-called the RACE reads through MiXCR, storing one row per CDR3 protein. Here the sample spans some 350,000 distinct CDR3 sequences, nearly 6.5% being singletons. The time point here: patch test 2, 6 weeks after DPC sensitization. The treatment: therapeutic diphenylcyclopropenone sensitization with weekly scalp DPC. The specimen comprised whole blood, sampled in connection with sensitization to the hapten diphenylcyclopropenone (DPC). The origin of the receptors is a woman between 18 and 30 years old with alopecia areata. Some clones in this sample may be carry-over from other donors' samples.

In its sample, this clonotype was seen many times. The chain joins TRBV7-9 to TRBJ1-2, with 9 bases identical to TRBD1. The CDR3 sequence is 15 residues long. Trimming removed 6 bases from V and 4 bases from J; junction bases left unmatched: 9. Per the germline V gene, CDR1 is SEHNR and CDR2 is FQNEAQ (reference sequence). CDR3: CASRPGTGRGYGYTF. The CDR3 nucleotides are TGTGCCAGCAGGCCCGGGACAGGGCGGGGCTATGGCTACACCTTC.

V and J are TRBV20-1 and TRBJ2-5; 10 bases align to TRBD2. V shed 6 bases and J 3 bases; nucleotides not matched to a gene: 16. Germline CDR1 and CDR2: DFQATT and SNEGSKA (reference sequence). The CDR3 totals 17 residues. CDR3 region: CSAKPYFKRGGEETQYF. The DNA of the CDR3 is TGCAGTGCGAAGCCCTACTTTAAGCGGGGGGGCGAAGAGACCCAGTACTTC.

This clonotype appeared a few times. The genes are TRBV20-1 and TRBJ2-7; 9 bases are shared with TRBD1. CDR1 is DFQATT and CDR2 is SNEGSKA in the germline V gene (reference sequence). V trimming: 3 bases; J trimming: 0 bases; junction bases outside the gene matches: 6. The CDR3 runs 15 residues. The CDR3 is CSASPGQGSSYEQYF. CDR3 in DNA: TGCAGTGCTAGCCCTGGACAGGGGAGCTCCTACGAGCAGTACTTC.

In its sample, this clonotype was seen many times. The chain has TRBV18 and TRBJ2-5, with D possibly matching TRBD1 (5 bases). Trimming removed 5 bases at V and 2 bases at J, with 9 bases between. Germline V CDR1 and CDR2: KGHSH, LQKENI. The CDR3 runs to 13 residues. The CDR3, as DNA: TGTGCCAGCTCATTACGACAGCAAGAGACCCAGTACTTC. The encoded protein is CASSLRQQETQYF.

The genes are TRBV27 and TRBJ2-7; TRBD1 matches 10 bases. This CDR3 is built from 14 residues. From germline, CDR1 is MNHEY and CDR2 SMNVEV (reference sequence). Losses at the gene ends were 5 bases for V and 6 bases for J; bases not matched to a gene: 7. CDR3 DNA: TGTGCCAGCAGTCACCGGGACAGGGGAAGCGAGCAGTACTTC. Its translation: CASSHRDRGSEQYF.

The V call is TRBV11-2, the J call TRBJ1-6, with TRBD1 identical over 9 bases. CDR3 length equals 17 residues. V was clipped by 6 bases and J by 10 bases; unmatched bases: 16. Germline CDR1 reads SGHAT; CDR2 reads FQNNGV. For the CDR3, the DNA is TGTGCCAGCAGGGATCCGGGACAGGGCCTTTTTAGGTCACCCCTCCACTTT. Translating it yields CASRDPGQGLFRSPLHF.

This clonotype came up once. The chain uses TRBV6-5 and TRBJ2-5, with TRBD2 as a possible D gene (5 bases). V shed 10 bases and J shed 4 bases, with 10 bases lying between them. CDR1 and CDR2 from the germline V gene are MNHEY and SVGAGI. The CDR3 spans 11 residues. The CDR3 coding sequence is TGTGCCACCGGACGGGGAGAGACCCAGTACTTC. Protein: CATGRGETQYF.

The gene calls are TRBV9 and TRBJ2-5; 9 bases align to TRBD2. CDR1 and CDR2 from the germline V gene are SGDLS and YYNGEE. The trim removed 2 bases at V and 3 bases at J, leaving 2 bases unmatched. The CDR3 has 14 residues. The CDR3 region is CASSVSGGKETQYF. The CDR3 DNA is TGTGCCAGCAGCGTGAGCGGGGGGAAAGAGACCCAGTACTTC.

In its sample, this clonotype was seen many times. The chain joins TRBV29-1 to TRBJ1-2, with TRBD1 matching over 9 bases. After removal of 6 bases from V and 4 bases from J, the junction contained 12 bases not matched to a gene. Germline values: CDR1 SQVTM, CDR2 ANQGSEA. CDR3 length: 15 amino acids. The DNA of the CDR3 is TGCAGCGTCGATACCGGGACAGGGCAGGGCTATGGCTACACCTTC. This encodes CSVDTGTGQGYGYTF.

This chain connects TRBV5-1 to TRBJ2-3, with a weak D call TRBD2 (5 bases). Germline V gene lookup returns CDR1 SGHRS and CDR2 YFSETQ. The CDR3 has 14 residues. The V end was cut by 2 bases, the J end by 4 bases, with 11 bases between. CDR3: CASSFLVASDTQYF. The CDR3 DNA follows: TGCGCCAGCAGCTTCCTCGTAGCGTCAGATACGCAGTATTTT.

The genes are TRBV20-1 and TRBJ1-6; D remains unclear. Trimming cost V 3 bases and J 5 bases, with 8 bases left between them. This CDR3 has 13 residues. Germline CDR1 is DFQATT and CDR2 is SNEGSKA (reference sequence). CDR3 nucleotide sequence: TGCAGTGCTAGGTCCGTGGATAATTCACCCCTCCACTTT. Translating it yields CSARSVDNSPLHF.

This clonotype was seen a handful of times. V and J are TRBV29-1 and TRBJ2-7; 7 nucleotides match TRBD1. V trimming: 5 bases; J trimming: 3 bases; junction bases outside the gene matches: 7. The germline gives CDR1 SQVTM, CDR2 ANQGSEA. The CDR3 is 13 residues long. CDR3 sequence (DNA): TGCAGCGTTAATAAGGGGGCTAGCTACGAGCAGTACTTC. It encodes CSVNKGASYEQYF.

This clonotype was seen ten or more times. The chain's CDR3 is CASSLGRKYGYTF. The CDR3 region has the DNA TGTGCCAGCAGTTTGGGTCGGAAATATGGCTACACCTTC. The J gene is TRBJ1-2, the V gene TRBV12-3 or TRBV12-4; D unclear. The CDR3 runs to 13 residues. Trimming took off 3 bases at V and 5 bases at J, with 10 bases between the two ends.

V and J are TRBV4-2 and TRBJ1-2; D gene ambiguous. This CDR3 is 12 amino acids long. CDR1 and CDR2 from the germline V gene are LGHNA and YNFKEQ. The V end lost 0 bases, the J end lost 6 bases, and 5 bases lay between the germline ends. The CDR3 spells CASSQDRNGYTF. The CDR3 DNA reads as TGTGCCAGCAGCCAAGATAGGAATGGCTACACCTTC.

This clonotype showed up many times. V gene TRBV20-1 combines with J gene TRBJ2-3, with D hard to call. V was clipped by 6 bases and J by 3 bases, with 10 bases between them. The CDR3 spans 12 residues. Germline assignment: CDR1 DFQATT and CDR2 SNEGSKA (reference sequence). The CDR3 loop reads CSASRRTDTQYF. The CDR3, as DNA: TGCAGTGCCTCCCGCAGGACAGATACGCAGTATTTT.

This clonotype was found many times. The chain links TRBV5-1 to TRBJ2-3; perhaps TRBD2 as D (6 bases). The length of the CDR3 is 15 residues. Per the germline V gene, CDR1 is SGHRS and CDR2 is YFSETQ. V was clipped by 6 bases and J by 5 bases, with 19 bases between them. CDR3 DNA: TGCGCCAGCACGAAGAGTGCTAGCGCTGGAGATACGCAGTATTTT. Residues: CASTKSASAGDTQYF.

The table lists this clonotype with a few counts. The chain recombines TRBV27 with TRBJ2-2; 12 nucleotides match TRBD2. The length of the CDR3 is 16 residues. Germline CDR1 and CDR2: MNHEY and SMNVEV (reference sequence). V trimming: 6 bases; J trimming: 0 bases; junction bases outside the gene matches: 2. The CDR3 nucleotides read TGTGCCAGCAGAGGACTAGCGGGGTCGAACACCGGGGAGCTGTTTTTT. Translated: CASRGLAGSNTGELFF.

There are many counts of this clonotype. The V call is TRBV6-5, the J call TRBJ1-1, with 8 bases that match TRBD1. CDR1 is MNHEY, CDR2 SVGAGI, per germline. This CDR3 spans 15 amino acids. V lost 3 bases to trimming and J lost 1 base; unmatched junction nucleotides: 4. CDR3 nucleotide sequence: TGTGCCAGCAGTTATCCCACAGGGGGGAACACTGAAGCTTTCTTT. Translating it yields CASSYPTGGNTEAFF.

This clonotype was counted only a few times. The DNA for the CDR3 is TGTGCCAGCAGTACCGTAGCGGTGTCCTACGAGCAGTACTTC. Translated: CASSTVAVSYEQYF. The rearrangement joins TRBV6-6 to TRBJ2-7, with D tentatively TRBD2 (6 bases). CDR1 is MNHNY and CDR2 is SVGAGI in the germline V gene (reference sequence). Trimming removed 5 bases at V and 1 base at J, with 12 bases between. The CDR3 has 14 amino acids.

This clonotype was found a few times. The CDR3 reads CASSFLGMNTGELFF. CDR3 DNA sequence: TGTGCCAGCAGTTTTCTTGGGATGAACACCGGGGAGCTGTTTTTT. V gene TRBV27 combines with J gene TRBJ2-2, with unresolved D. Trimming stripped 3 bases from V and 1 base from J, with 9 bases between. The CDR3 is made up of 15 amino acids. In germline, CDR1 is MNHEY, CDR2 SMNVEV (reference sequence).

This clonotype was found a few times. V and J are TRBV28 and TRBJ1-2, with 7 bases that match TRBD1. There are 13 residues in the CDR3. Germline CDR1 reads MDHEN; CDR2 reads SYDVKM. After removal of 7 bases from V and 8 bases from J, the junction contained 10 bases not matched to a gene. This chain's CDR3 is CASNLDRVDGYTF. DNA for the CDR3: TGTGCCAGCAACCTAGACAGGGTCGACGGCTACACCTTC.

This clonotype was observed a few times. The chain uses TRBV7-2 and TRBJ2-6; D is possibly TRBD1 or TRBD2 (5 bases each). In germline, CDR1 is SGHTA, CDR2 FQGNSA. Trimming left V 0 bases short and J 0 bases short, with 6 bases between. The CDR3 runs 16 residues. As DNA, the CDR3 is TGTGCCAGCAGCTTAGCGGGGGACTCTGGGGCCAACGTCCTGACTTTC. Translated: CASSLAGDSGANVLTF.

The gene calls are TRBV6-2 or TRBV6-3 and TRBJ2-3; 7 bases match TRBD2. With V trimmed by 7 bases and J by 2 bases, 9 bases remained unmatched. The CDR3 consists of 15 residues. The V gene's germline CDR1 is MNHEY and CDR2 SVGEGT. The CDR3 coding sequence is TGTGCCAGCATGCTAGGCGGGGGAGTCACAGATACGCAGTATTTT. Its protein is CASMLGGGVTDTQYF.

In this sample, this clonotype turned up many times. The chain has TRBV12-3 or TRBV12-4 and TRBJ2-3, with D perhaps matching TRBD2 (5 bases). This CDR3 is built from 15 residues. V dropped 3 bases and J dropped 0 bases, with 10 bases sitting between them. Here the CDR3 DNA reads TGTGCCAGCAGTTTTACGGGGTCAAGCACAGATACGCAGTATTTT. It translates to CASSFTGSSTDTQYF.

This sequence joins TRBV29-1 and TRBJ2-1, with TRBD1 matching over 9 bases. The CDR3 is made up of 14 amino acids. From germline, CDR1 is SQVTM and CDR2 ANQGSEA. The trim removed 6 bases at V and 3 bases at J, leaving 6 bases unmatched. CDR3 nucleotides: TGCAGCGTGGGGACAGGGCGGGACTACAATGAGCAGTTCTTC. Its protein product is CSVGTGRDYNEQFF.

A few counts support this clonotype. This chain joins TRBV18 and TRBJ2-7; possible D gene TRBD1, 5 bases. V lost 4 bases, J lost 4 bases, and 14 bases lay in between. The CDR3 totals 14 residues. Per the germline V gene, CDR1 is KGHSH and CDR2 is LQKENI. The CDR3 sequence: CASSQGLGEYEQYF. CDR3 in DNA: TGTGCCAGCTCACAGGGGCTTGGAGAGTACGAGCAGTACTTC.

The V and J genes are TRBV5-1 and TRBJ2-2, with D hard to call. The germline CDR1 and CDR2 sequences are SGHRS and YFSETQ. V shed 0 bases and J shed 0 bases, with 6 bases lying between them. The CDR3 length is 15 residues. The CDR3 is CASSLGLANTGELFF. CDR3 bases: TGCGCCAGCAGCTTGGGACTTGCGAACACCGGGGAGCTGTTTTTT.